This entry is about one T cell receptor beta chain. This specimen belongs to a study of control samples from healthy donors and cancer patients. Germline CDR1 reads SGDLS; CDR2 reads YYNGEE. CDR3 length: 14 residues. V lost 4 bases and J lost 2; bases outside the gene matches: 6. This table comes from immunoSEQ multiplex PCR, and its TCRdb copy is limited to in-frame clones, with some not included. The data hold about 150,000 clones, with about nine tenths observed a single time. The receptor comes from a man aged 30 to 45 in good health. This sequence joins TRBV9 and TRBJ2-7, with TRBD1 matching over 7 bases. Material for sequencing was blood. This CDR3 is CASSPRTGAYEQYF. CDR3 DNA: TGTGCCAGCAGCCCCAGGACAGGAGCCTACGAGCAGTACTTC.